These 12 T cell receptor beta chains came from one sample sequenced in a study of blood T cell repertoires in COVID-19. Here immunoSEQ multiplex PCR was the method, and the copy in TCRdb shows in-frame clones only, minus some. This table holds about 83,000 clones, more than 70% found once. Material: peripheral blood. The receptors here all came from a woman at least 80 years old in a cohort sampled during active or convalescent COVID-19.

This chain's CDR3 is CSVCGGISSYNEQFF. The CDR3 nucleotides read TGCAGCGTTTGCGGGGGGATTAGCTCCTACAATGAGCAGTTCTTC. The chain couples TRBV29-1 to TRBJ2-1; 8 bases are shared with TRBD2. This CDR3 comprises 15 residues. Germline lookup yields CDR1 SQVTM and CDR2 ANQGSEA. V dropped 5 bases and J dropped 0; count of bases not matched to a gene: 6.

This sequence joins TRBV15 and TRBJ1-2; tentative D call: TRBD1 (6 bases). Germline values: CDR1 LNHNV, CDR2 YYDKDF (reference sequence). Between the trimmed V and J ends, which lost 5 bases and 5 bases, there was a span of 12 bases. The CDR3 sequence is 13 residues long. The CDR3 coding sequence is TGTGCCACCAGCGAACAACAGGGTTATGGCTACACCTTC. It translates to CATSEQQGYGYTF.

The chain has TRBV2 and TRBJ2-5, with 7 bases lining up with TRBD2. Germline values: CDR1 SNHLY, CDR2 FYNNEI. V gave up 6 bases and J gave up 8 bases; unmatched junction bases: 15. The CDR3 sequence is 15 residues long. The CDR3 spells CASSASRGEQGTQYF. The CDR3 nucleotides are TGTGCCAGCAGCGCCAGCCGGGGGGAACAAGGAACCCAGTACTTC.

The chain employs TRBV18 and TRBJ2-2; D unclear. This CDR3 contains 13 residues. Germline loops: CDR1 KGHSH, CDR2 LQKENI. Deletions cut 4 bases from V and 5 bases from J, with 8 bases between. CDR3 coding DNA: TGTGCCAGCTCACGGGTGGAGACCGGGGAGCTGTTTTTT. It specifies CASSRVETGELFF.

The CDR3 sequence: CASSHPPGLASSTDTQYF. DNA of the CDR3: TGCGCCAGCAGCCACCCCCCGGGACTAGCGTCTAGCACAGATACGCAGTATTTT. This chain connects TRBV4-1 to TRBJ2-3, with 10 bases matching TRBD2. The ends lost 3 bases at V and 0 bases at J; junction bases unmatched: 9. This CDR3 has 18 residues. CDR1 and CDR2 from the germline V gene are MGHRA and YSYEKL.

This rearrangement joins TRBV7-6 to TRBJ1-4; tentatively, D is TRBD1 (5 bases). V lost 1 base and J 8 bases, leaving 11 bases between the germline ends. Germline V gives CDR1 SGHVS, CDR2 FNYEAQ. The CDR3 has 14 residues. CDR3 amino acids: CASSLGQGNEKLFF. DNA for the CDR3: TGTGCCAGCAGCTTAGGGCAGGGAAACGAAAAACTGTTTTTT. The full variable domain, completed using reference TRBV7-6 and TRBJ1-4, is GAGVSQSPRYKVTKRGQDVALRCDPISGHVSLYWYRQALGQGPEFLTYFNYEAQQDKSGLPNDRFSAERPEGSISTLTIQRTEQRDSAMYRCASSLGQGNEKLFFGSGTQLSVL.

The genes are TRBV5-6 and TRBJ1-1; D unresolved. There are 14 residues in the CDR3. Between the trimmed V and J ends, which lost 0 bases and 2 bases, there was a span of 8 bases. CDR1 is SGHDT, CDR2 YYEEEE, per germline. The CDR3 sequence: CASSLANINTEAFF. CDR3 DNA sequence: TGTGCCAGCAGCTTGGCGAACATTAACACTGAAGCTTTCTTT.

DNA of the CDR3: TGTGCCAGCAGCGTAGCTCCGGGAGGGGCAGATACGCAGTATTTT. Encoded protein: CASSVAPGGADTQYF. V usage is TRBV9 and J usage is TRBJ2-3, with 8 bases fitting TRBD2. This CDR3 spans 15 amino acids. The junction had 4 bases not matched to a gene; V was cut back by 0 bases and J by 4 bases. CDR1 and CDR2 (germline): SGDLS, YYNGEE.

The chain links TRBV28 to TRBJ1-2, with 7 bases fitting TRBD1. Losses at the gene ends were 4 bases for V and 4 bases for J; bases not matched to a gene: 6. The CDR3 totals 14 residues. Germline lookup yields CDR1 MDHEN and CDR2 SYDVKM. CDR3 sequence: CASSSGQKGYGYTF. The CDR3 coding sequence is TGTGCCAGCAGTTCGGGACAGAAAGGCTATGGCTACACCTTC.

V usage is TRBV5-4 and J usage is TRBJ2-6; D remains ambiguous. In germline, CDR1 is SGHNT, CDR2 YYREEE (reference sequence). This CDR3 contains 18 residues. Between the trimmed V and J ends, which lost 3 bases and 0 bases, there was a span of 16 bases. The CDR3 DNA sequence: TGTGCCAGCAGCTCTACTCTCCCCCCTCTCTCTGGGGCCAACGTCCTGACTTTC. Translation: CASSSTLPPLSGANVLTF. Using reference TRBV5-4 and TRBJ2-6 for the parts outside the CDR3, the full variable domain is ETGVTQSPTHLIKTRGQQVTLRCSSQSGHNTVSWYQQALGQGPQFIFQYYREEENGRGNFPPRFSGLQFPNYSSELNVNALELDDSALYLCASSSTLPPLSGANVLTFGAGSRLTVL.

The rearrangement uses TRBV2 and TRBJ1-3; D gene unclear. Germline lookup yields CDR1 SNHLY and CDR2 FYNNEI. The CDR3 runs to 14 residues. Deletions cut 9 bases from V and 0 bases from J, with 12 bases between. CDR3 nucleotides: TGTGCCAGTCGCCGGGAGGGCTCTGGAAACACCATATATTTT. It codes for CASRREGSGNTIYF.

V and J are TRBV6-5 and TRBJ1-5, with D hard to call. Looked up from germline, CDR1 is MNHEY and CDR2 is SVGAGI. The CDR3 is made up of 14 amino acids. The germline V and J ends were trimmed by 1 base and 2 bases, with 6 bases remaining between them. The CDR3 coding sequence is TGTGCCAGCAGTTACTACCAGGGCAATCAGCCCCAGCATTTT. This translates into CASSYYQGNQPQHF.